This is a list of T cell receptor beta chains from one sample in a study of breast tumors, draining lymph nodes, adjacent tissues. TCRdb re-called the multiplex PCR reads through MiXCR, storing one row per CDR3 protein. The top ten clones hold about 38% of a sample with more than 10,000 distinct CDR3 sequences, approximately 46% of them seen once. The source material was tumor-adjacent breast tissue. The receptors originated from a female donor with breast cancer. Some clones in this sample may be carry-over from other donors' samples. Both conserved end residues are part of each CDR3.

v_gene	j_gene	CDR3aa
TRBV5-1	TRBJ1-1	CASSPRDRGTTEAFF
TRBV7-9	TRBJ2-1	CASSQPGHELVGNEQFF
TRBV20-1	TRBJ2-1	CSARASAPLASEQFF
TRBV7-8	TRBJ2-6	CASSLTGLDFSGANVLTF
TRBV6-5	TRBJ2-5	CASRPDQETQYF
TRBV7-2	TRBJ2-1	CASSPRREVSYNEQFF
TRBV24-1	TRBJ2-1	CATSDINEQFF
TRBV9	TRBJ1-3	CASSALDRVSGSTIYF
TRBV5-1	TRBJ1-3	CASSAGTDSGNTIYF
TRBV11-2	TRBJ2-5	CASSLGGGPQETQYF
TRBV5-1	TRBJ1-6	CASSAGTEPNSPLHF
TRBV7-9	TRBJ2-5	CASSWRQEETQYF
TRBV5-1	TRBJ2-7	CASSAGTGFYEQYF
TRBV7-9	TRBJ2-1	CASSIKGIVSSYNEQFF
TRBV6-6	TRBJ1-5	CASSHLGWRDSNQPQHF
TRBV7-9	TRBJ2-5	CASSDQDREQETQYF
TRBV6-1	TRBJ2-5	CASFGLAGGDRETQYF
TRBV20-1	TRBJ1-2	CSARDSTLGTLYGYTF
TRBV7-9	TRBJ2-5	CASSSPGGSHKETQYF
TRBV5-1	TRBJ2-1	CASRGTGHYNEQFF
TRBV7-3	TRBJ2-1	CASSFGLGWRNEQFF
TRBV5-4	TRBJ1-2	CASSSKTEIYGYTF
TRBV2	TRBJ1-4	CASSDRSELFF
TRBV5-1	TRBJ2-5	CASSAVAVDHDGGTQYF
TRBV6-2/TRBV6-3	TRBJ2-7	CAVPRVRVASGSYEQYF
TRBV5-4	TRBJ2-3	CASSLLTTPSTDTQYF
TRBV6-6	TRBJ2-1	CASNPGTGRPKQFF
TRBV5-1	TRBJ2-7	CASSLAARSGAHYEQYF
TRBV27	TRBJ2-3	CASSWTGPADTQYF
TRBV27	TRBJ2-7	CASSLGPGGYEQYF
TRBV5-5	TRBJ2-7	CASSQRTGTVYEQYF
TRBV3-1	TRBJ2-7	CASSLVTGGIAKQYF
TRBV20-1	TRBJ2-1	CSAKGTSEVEQFF
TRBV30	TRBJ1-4	CAWSGQGAFYEKLFF
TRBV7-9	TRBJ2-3	CASSLTTSGGLPQYF
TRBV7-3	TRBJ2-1	CASSFGGRAWFF